The table lists the clone carrying this TCR beta chain with a few counts. The record originates from a study of patients and donors after allogeneic stem cell transplantation. Per germline, CDR1 MNHNS and CDR2 SASEGT. The CDR3 sequence is 15 residues long. V was trimmed by 8 bases and J by 1 base, leaving 15 bases between them. TCRdb re-derived calls from the RT-PCR reads in MiXCR, one entry per CDR3 protein. Of some 960,000 distinct CDR3 sequences in the sample, 18% were seen once. The TCR was taken from a human donor who was either an allogeneic HSCT recipient or a stem cell or donor lymphocyte infusion donor (not recorded which). It is not recorded whose cells these are; they may come from a transplant donor. This rearrangement joins TRBV6-1 to TRBJ2-1; no firm D call. Material: blood, either unsorted or a sorted T cell fraction (not recorded which). CDR3 protein: CASSERPQSYNEQFF. The DNA of the CDR3 is TGTGCCAGCTCGGAAAGGCCCCAATCCTACAATGAGCAGTTCTTC.